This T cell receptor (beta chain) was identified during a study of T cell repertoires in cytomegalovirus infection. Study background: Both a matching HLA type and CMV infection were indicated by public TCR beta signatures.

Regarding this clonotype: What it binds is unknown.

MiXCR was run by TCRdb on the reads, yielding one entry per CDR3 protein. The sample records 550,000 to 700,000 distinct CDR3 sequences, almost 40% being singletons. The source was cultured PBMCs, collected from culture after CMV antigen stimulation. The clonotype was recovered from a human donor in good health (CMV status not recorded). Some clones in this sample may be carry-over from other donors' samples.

CDR3 sequence: CASSPSPGQGHQETQYF. In DNA, the CDR3 is TGTGCCAGCAGCCCTAGCCCGGGACAGGGGCACCAAGAGACCCAGTACTTC. The V call is TRBV28, the J call TRBJ2-5, with TRBD1 identical over 10 bases. With V trimmed by 6 bases and J by 0 bases, 10 bases remained unmatched. The CDR3 extends over 17 amino acids. Germline V CDR1 and CDR2: MDHEN, SYDVKM.